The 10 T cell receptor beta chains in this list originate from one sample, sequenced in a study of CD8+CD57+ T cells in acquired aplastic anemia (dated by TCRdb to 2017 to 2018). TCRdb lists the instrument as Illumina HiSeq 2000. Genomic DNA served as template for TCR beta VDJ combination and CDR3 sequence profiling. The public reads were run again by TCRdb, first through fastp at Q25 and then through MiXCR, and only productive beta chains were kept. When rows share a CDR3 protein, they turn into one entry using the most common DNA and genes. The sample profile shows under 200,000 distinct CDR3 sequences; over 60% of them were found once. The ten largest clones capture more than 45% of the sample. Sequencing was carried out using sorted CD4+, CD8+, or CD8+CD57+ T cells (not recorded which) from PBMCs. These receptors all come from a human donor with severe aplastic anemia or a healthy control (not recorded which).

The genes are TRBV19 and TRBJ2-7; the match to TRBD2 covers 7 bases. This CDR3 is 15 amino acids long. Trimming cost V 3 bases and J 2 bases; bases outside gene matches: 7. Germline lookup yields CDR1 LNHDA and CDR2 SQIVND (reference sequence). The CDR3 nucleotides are TGTGCCAGTAGTATCGAAGGTGGGAGGGCCTACGAGCAGTACTTC. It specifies CASSIEGGRAYEQYF.

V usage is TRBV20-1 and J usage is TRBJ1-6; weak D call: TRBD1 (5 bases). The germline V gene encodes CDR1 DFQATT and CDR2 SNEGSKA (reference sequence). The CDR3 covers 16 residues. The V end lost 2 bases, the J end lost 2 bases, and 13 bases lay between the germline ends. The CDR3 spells CSARRGQATYNSPLHF. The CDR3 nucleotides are TGCAGTGCTAGAAGGGGCCAGGCTACCTATAATTCACCCCTCCACTTT.

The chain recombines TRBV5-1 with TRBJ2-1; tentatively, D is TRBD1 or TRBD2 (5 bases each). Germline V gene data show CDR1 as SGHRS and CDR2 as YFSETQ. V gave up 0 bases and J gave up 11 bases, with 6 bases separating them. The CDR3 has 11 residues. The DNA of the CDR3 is TGCGCCAGCAGCTTGGGGGGGAAGCAGTTCTTC. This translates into CASSLGGKQFF.

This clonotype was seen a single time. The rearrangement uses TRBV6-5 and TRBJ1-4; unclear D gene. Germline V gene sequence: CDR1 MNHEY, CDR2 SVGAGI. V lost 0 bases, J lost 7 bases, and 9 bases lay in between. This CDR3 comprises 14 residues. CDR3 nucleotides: TGTGCCAGCAGTTACTCGACTTCGGGTGAAAAACTGTTTTTT. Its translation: CASSYSTSGEKLFF.

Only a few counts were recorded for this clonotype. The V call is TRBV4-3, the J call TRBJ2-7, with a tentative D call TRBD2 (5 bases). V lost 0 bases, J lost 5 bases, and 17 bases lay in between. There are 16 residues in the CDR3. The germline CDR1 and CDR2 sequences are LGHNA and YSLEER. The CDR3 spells CASSQDQTGFNNEQYF. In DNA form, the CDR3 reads TGCGCCAGCAGCCAAGACCAGACGGGGTTCAACAACGAGCAGTACTTC.

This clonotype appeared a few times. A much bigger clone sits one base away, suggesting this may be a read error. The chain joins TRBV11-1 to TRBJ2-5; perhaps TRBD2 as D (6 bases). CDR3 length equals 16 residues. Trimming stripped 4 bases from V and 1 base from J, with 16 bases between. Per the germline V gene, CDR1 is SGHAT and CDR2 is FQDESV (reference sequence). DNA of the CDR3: TGTGCCAGCAGCTGCTCCGGGACTCAGATCCAAGAGACCCAGTACTTC. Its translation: CASSCSGTQIQETQYF.

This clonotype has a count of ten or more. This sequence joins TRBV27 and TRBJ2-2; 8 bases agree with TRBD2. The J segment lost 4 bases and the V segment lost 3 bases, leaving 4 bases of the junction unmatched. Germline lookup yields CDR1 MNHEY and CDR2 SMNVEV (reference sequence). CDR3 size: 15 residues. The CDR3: CASSFGGGVTGELFF. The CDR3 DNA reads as TGTGCCAGCAGTTTCGGGGGGGGTGTCACCGGGGAGCTGTTTTTT.

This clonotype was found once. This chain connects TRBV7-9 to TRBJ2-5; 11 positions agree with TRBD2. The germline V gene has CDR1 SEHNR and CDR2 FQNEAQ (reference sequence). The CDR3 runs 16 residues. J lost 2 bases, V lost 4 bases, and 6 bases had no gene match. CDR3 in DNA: TGTGCCAGCAGCTCCGGACTAGCGGGCCTACAAGAGACCCAGTACTTC. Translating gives CASSSGLAGLQETQYF. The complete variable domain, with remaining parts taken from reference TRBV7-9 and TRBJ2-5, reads DTGVSQNPRHKITKRGQNVTFRCDPISEHNRLYWYRQTLGQGPEFLTYFQNEAQLEKSRLLSDRFSAERPKGSFSTLEIQRTEQGDSAMYLCASSSGLAGLQETQYFGPGTRLLVL.

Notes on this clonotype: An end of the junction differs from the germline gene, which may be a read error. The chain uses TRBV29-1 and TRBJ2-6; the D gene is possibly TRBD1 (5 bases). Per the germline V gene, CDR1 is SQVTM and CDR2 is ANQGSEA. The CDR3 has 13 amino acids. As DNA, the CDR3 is TGCAGGGACCCAGGGTCTGTGGCCAACGTCCTGACTTTC. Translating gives CRDPGSVANVLTF.

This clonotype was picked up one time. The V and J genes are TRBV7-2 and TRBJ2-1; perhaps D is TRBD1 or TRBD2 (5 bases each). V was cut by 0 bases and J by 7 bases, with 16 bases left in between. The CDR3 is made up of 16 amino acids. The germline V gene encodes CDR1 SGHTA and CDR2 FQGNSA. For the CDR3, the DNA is TGTGCCAGCAGCTTAGCAAGGCCTCTAGAGGGGAATGAGCAGTTCTTC. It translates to CASSLARPLEGNEQFF.